This T cell receptor (beta chain) was captured in a study of radiotherapy plus CTLA-4 blockade in lung cancer (dated by TCRdb to 2016 to 2019). About the full investigation: Objective responses were observed in 15% to 20% of enrolled patients, and disease control was achieved in 31%.

Turning to this clone: Its antigen target is currently unknown. The input lacks base qualities; no much larger clone sits a single base away.

At the junction V is shortened by 1 base and J by 5 bases; bases outside the gene matches: 7. From the cysteine up to the phenylalanine, the CDR3 has a length of 16 residues. Here the CDR3 DNA is all that survives: 48 bases in frame from base 1. In the germline V gene, CDR1 corresponds to SQVTM and CDR2 to ANQGSEA. The library was generated by the immunoSEQ multiplex PCR assay. Imported from immuneACCESS, the table was reduced by TCRdb to in-frame sequences with V and J called. These copies leave out some clones; in studies compared against another copy, an unresolved V gene accounts for under half, and the cause of the remainder is not known. This sample holds more than 75,000 clones; 82% were observed only once. The top ten clonotypes cover roughly 23% of the sample. The investigation overall reported the following: After treatment with radiotherapy and ipilimumab, TCR clones that originated in tumors expanded in peripheral blood. The strongest predictors of response, as reported, were early dynamic changes in blood T cell clones along with a rise in serum interferon-beta after radiation.

Focal radiation therapy combined with CTLA-4 blockade (ipilimumab) was tested in patients with chemo-refractory metastatic non-small-cell lung cancer. The receptor was derived from a human donor with non-small cell lung cancer that progressed on radiotherapy plus ipilimumab. The sequence joins TRBV29-1 to TRBJ2-1; TRBD2 fits 11 bases in the junction. The starting material was peripheral blood, obtained from a patient treated with radiotherapy plus ipilimumab. Read as DNA, the sequence is TGCAGCGTTGAAGGCCTTGGACTAGCGGGCAACAATGAGCAGTTCTTC. It is translated as CSVEGLGLAGNNEQFF.